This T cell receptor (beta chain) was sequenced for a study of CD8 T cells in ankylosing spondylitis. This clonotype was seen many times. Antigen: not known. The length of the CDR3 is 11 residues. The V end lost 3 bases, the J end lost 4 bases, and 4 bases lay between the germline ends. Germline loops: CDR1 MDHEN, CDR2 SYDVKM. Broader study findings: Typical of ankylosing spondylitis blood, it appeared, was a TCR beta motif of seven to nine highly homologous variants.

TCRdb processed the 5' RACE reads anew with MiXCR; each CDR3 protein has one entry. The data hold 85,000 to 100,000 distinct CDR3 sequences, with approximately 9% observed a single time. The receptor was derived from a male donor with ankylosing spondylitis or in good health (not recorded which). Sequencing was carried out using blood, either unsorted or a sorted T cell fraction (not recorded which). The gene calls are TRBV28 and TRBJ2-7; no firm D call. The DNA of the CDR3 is TGTGCCAGCAGTTTGGGTTACGAGCAGTACTTC. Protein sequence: CASSLGYEQYF.